The clone carrying this T cell receptor (beta chain) was seen at least ten times. The antigen remains unidentified. Synthesis of cDNA was carried out by template-switch 5'RACE. The reaction used 10-nucleotide random UMIs. Over 160 million TCR-beta sequences, together covering 15-18 subjects, were produced by every individual sequencing run that was carried out. Each CDR3 protein is one row after TCRdb ran MiXCR on the 5' RACE reads. The table lists roughly 25,000 distinct CDR3 sequences, roughly 7% of them singletons. This entry belongs to a study of neurological immune-mediated disorders. Study-wide results and caveats: The greatest degree of TCR clonal expansion was observed in HTLV-1-associated myelopathy, with the lowest in multiple sclerosis, below that of healthy controls.

From 2 million PBMCs stored at -80 C, the unsorted libraries were generated. Germline lookup yields CDR1 SGHRS and CDR2 YFSETQ. Between the trimmed V and J ends, which lost 4 bases and 8 bases, there was a span of 21 bases. The CDR3 spans 15 residues. The specimen sequenced was PBMCs. The receptor comes from a woman aged 40 to 49 in good health. This chain links TRBV5-1 with TRBJ1-2, with D uncertain. This CDR3 is CASSVYPETDEGYTF. CDR3 DNA: TGCGCCAGCAGCGTATACCCGGAGACGGACGAGGGCTACACCTTC.